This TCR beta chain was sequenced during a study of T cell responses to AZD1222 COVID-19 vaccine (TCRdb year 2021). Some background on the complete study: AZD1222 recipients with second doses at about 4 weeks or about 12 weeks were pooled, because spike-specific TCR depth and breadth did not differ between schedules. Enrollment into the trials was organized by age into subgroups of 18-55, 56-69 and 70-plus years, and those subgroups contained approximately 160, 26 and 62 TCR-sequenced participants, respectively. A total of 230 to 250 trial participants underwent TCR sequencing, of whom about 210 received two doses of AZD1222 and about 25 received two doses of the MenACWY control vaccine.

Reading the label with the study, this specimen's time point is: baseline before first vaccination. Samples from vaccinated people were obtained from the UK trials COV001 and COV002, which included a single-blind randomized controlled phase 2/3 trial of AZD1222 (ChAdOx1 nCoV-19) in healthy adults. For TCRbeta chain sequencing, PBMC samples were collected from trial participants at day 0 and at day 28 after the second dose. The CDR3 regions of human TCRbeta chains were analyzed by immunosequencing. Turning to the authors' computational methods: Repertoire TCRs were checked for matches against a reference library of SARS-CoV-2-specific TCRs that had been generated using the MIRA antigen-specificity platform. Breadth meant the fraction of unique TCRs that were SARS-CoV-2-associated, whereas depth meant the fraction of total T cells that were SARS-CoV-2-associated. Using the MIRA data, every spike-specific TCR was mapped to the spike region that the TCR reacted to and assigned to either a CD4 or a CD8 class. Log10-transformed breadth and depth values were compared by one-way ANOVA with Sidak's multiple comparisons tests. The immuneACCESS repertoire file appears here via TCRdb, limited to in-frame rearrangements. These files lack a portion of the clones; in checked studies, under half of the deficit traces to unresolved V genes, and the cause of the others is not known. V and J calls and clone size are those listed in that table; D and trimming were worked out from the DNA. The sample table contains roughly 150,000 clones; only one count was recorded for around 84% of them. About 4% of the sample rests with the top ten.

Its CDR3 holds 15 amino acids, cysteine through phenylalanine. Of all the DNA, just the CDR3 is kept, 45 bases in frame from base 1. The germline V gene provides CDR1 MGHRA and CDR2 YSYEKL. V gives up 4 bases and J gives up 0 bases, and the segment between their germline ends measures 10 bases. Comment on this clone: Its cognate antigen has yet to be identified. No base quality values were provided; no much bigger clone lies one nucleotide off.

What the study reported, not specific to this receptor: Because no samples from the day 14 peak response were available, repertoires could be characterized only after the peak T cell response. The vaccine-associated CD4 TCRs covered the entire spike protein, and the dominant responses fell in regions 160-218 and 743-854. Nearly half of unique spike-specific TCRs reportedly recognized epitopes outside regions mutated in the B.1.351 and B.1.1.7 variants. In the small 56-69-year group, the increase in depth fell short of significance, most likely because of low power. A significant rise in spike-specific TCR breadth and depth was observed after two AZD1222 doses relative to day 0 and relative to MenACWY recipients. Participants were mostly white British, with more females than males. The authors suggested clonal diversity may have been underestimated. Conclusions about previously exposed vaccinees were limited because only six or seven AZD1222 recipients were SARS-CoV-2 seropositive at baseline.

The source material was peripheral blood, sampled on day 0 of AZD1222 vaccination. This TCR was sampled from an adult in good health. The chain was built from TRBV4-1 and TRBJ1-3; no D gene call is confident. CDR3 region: CASSPFDISGNTIYF. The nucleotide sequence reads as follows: TGCGCCAGCAGCCCCTTTGACATCTCTGGAAACACCATATATTTT.